This TCR beta chain was recovered during a study of identical twins. V was clipped by 2 bases and J by 2 bases, with 10 bases between them. From germline, CDR1 is ENHRY and CDR2 SYGVKD. CDR3 length: 15 amino acids. In TCRdb, the 5' RACE reads were re-called with MiXCR into one record per CDR3 protein. This table holds about 240,000 distinct CDR3 sequences, under 12% found once. Sequenced: memory T cells sorted from blood. This chain joins TRBV10-3 and TRBJ2-1; maybe TRBD1 (6 bases). The sequence was collected from a man aged 50 to 59 in good health. CDR3 in DNA: TGTGCCATCAGTGAGAGGCCAGGGGCCTACAATGAGCAGTTCTTC. It specifies CAISERPGAYNEQFF.